A single sample is the source of the 21 T cell receptor beta chains below, sequenced in a study of post-analysis software for immune sequencing data (dated by TCRdb to 2015 to 2017). General conclusions and limits of the study: Significantly higher frequencies in patients than in controls were found for roughly 5 TRBV segments, including TRBV5-6, TRBV5-1 and TRBV20-1.

No antigen has been identified for these receptors. Libraries were built with PCR. TCRdb names Illumina HiSeq 2500 as the instrument used. To reduce PCR and sequencing biases, unique molecular identifiers were incorporated into the TCR beta cDNA libraries. In TCRdb, the public reads were trimmed at Q25 with fastp and aligned with MiXCR, with productive beta chains retained. When rows share a CDR3 protein, they turn into one entry using the most common DNA and genes. The sample profile shows roughly 800,000 distinct CDR3 sequences; about 50% of them were found once. The ten largest clones add up to around 4.5% of the sample. Sequenced: blood. The receptors come from a girl aged 5-17 years with multiple sclerosis.

The chain has TRBV7-8 and TRBJ1-5; TRBD1 is a possible D gene (6 bases). Trimming took off 3 bases at V and 0 bases at J, with 18 bases between the two ends. Germline values: CDR1 SGHVS, CDR2 FQNEAQ. This CDR3 is built from 18 residues. The CDR3 sequence is CASSFLSGGLASNQPQHF. The DNA of the CDR3 is TGTGCCAGCAGCTTTCTCAGCGGGGGCCTGGCTAGCAATCAGCCCCAGCATTTT.

The chain joins TRBV29-1 to TRBJ2-6, with 10 positions matching TRBD1. V shed 7 bases, J shed 3 bases, and the junction held 6 bases outside the gene matches. Germline assignment: CDR1 SQVTM and CDR2 ANQGSEA. CDR3 size: 15 residues. CDR3 in amino acids: CSGMTGGYGANVLTF. The CDR3 DNA follows: TGCAGCGGAATGACAGGGGGCTATGGGGCCAACGTCCTGACTTTC.

The rearrangement joins TRBV18 to TRBJ2-7; no definite D call. The J call is in doubt because the DNA end fits TRBJ2-5 better. The CDR3 covers 13 residues. Germline assignment: CDR1 KGHSH and CDR2 LQKENI. CDR3 in DNA: TGTGCCAGCTCACTTAGTTCTGAAAAGACCCAGTACTTC. As protein: CASSLSSEKTQYF.

The CDR3 here is CASGSFTGYEQYF. CDR3 DNA sequence: TGTGCCAGCGGCAGCTTTACGGGCTACGAGCAGTACTTC. The J gene is TRBJ2-5, the V gene TRBV12-3 or TRBV12-4; D gene unclear. The J call may be in error: the DNA end matches TRBJ2-7 better. CDR3 length: 13 residues.

The V call is TRBV6-5, the J call TRBJ2-7, with D possibly matching TRBD2 (6 bases). V shed 6 bases and J shed 2 bases, with 14 bases lying between them. Germline CDR1 MNHEY, CDR2 SVGAGI. The CDR3 is made up of 14 amino acids. CDR3: CASSLGLRTYEQYF. CDR3 coding DNA: TGTGCCAGCAGCCTGGGACTCCGAACCTACGAGCAGTACTTC.

V is TRBV2 and J is TRBJ1-2, with D possibly TRBD1 on 5 matching bases. Looked up from germline, CDR1 is SNHLY and CDR2 is FYNNEI. Trimming cost V 1 base and J 7 bases, with 16 bases left between them. The CDR3 is 15 residues long. CDR3 region: CASSEDHPVGTGYTF. In DNA form, the CDR3 reads TGTGCCAGCAGTGAAGATCACCCCGTTGGGACTGGCTACACCTTC.

The chain links TRBV20-1 to TRBJ2-1, with 11 bases matching TRBD2. Trimming cost V 1 base and J 9 bases; bases outside gene matches: 5. CDR1 DFQATT and CDR2 SNEGSKA come from the germline V gene (reference sequence). CDR3 length equals 14 residues. The CDR3: CSARALAGGGEQFF. The CDR3 nucleotides are TGCAGTGCTAGAGCGCTAGCGGGAGGAGGTGAGCAGTTCTTC.

The chain carries TRBV29-1 and TRBJ2-3; 9 bases fit TRBD2. The germline V gene has CDR1 SQVTM and CDR2 ANQGSEA. J lost 3 bases, V lost 1 base, and 5 bases had no gene match. This CDR3 is 15 amino acids long. The CDR3: CSVEGLAGHTDTQYF. The CDR3 nucleotides read TGCAGCGTTGAAGGTCTAGCGGGGCATACAGATACGCAGTATTTT.

This clonotype was seen a few times. This chain uses TRBV19 with TRBJ2-5; perhaps D is TRBD1 or TRBD2 (5 bases each). V was clipped by 1 base and J by 4 bases, with 13 bases between them. The CDR3 is 15 residues long. Germline CDR1 and CDR2: LNHDA and SQIVND (reference sequence). CDR3 loop: CASSIGQPRGETQYF. The CDR3 nucleotides are TGTGCCAGTAGTATAGGACAGCCGAGGGGAGAGACCCAGTACTTC.

This chain uses TRBV10-3 with TRBJ2-6, with 8 bases fitting TRBD1. The CDR3 has 12 residues. Per germline, CDR1 ENHRY and CDR2 SYGVKD. V gave up 8 bases and J gave up 9 bases; unmatched junction bases: 3. CDR3 in amino acids: CAIAGTGNVLTF. CDR3 bases: TGTGCCATCGCAGGGACAGGCAACGTCCTGACTTTC.

This clonotype was picked up many times. J is TRBJ2-7 and V is TRBV7-2; no firm D call. The CDR3 is 11 residues long. CDR1 is SGHTA, CDR2 FQGNSA, per germline. V dropped 0 bases and J dropped 6 bases, with 3 bases sitting between them. CDR3 in DNA: TGTGCCAGCAGCTTAGCGGTCGAGCAGTACTTC. Translation: CASSLAVEQYF.

The rearrangement links TRBV27 to TRBJ1-1; D might be TRBD1 (5 bases). The germline V gene encodes CDR1 MNHEY and CDR2 SMNVEV (reference sequence). With 4 bases removed from V and 1 base from J, the gap between germline ends came to 16 bases. The CDR3 length is 16 residues. The CDR3 DNA follows: TGTGCCAGCAGTTCGGCGGGGGGGGATCCGAACACTGAAGCTTTCTTT. This sequence encodes CASSSAGGDPNTEAFF.

J is TRBJ2-7 and V is TRBV20-1; possible D gene TRBD2, 5 bases. Germline CDR1 and CDR2: DFQATT and SNEGSKA (reference sequence). Trimming removed 3 bases from V and 5 bases from J, with 14 bases in between. This CDR3 contains 13 residues. CDR3 DNA: TGCAGTGCTAGGACTATTCGCACTCACGAGCAGTACTTC. Translation gives CSARTIRTHEQYF.

The CDR3 DNA follows: TGTGCCAGCAGCCCCCACGGGCGGGGACTAGCGTCAGATACGCAGTATTTT. Protein product: CASSPHGRGLASDTQYF. V usage is TRBV7-3 and J usage is TRBJ2-3, with 10 bases aligning to TRBD2. CDR3 length: 17 amino acids. The V and J ends lost 5 bases and 4 bases, in that order; junction bases with no gene match: 12. Germline CDR1 reads SGHTA; CDR2 reads FQGTGA. Variable domain in full (rest from reference TRBV7-3 and TRBJ2-3): GAGVSQTPSNKVTEKGKYVELRCDPISGHTALYWYRQSLGQGPEFLIYFQGTGAADDSGLPNDRFFAVRPEGSVSTLKIQRTERGDSAVYLCASSPHGRGLASDTQYFGPGTRLTVL.

The genes are TRBV21-1 and TRBJ2-7; TRBD2, the table's D call, lacks a check against the DNA. TRBV21-1 is labeled a pseudogene. There are 19 residues in the CDR3. As DNA, the CDR3 is TGTGCCAGCAGCAGTAACCTCCCGGGACTAGCGGGCGGCTCCTACGAGCAGTACTTC. Translated: CASSSNLPGLAGGSYEQYF.

V is TRBV5-1 and J is TRBJ2-1, with D uncertain. Trimming removed 4 bases from V and 8 bases from J, with 7 bases in between. Germline V gives CDR1 SGHRS, CDR2 YFSETQ. The CDR3 consists of 11 residues. The CDR3 reads CASSREHEQFF. CDR3 nucleotides: TGCGCCAGCAGCAGGGAACATGAGCAGTTCTTC.

This clonotype was observed a handful of times. The chain is built from TRBV25-1 and TRBJ2-1, with TRBD2 matching over 14 bases. V gave up 8 bases and J gave up 2 bases; unmatched junction bases: 8. Per the germline V gene, CDR1 is MGHDK and CDR2 is SYGVNS. This CDR3 has 17 amino acids. The chain's CDR3 is CASGGLAGGGTYNEQFF. The CDR3 DNA sequence: TGTGCCAGCGGAGGACTAGCGGGGGGCGGGACCTACAATGAGCAGTTCTTC.

This chain links TRBV10-3 with TRBJ2-7; 10 nucleotides match TRBD1. The germline V gene encodes CDR1 ENHRY and CDR2 SYGVKD. V trimming: 6 bases; J trimming: 4 bases; junction bases outside the gene matches: 9. This CDR3 is 15 amino acids long. The CDR3 DNA reads as TGTGCCATCAGGAATGGGGACAGGGGCCCTTACGAGCAGTACTTC. This gives the protein CAIRNGDRGPYEQYF.

This clonotype showed up just once. This chain links TRBV20-1 with TRBJ2-5, with a tentative D call TRBD2 (6 bases). The CDR3 consists of 12 residues. The germline V gene encodes CDR1 DFQATT and CDR2 SNEGSKA (reference sequence). Trimming took 6 bases from V and 5 from J, leaving 13 bases between them. The chain's CDR3 is CSARAGRETQYF. The DNA for the CDR3 is TGCAGTGCCCGTGCGGGGAGGGAGACCCAGTACTTC.

This clonotype was recorded only once. One junction end does not reproduce the germline sequence, and a read error may be involved. The chain joins TRBV20-1 to TRBJ1-2; D unresolved. The CDR3 contains 13 residues. Germline V gene data show CDR1 as DFQATT and CDR2 as SNEGSKA (reference sequence). The CDR3 reads CSARGVGLGGHTF. The CDR3 nucleotides are TGCAGTGCTAGAGGCGTCGGCTTAGGTGGCCACACCTTC.

This chain joins TRBV20-1 and TRBJ2-1; D uncertain. Germline V gives CDR1 DFQATT, CDR2 SNEGSKA (reference sequence). V was cut by 3 bases and J by 7 bases, with 13 bases left in between. The CDR3 covers 13 residues. The chain's CDR3 is CSARGGISNEQFF. As DNA, the CDR3 is TGCAGTGCTAGGGGTGGTATTTCGAATGAGCAGTTCTTC.